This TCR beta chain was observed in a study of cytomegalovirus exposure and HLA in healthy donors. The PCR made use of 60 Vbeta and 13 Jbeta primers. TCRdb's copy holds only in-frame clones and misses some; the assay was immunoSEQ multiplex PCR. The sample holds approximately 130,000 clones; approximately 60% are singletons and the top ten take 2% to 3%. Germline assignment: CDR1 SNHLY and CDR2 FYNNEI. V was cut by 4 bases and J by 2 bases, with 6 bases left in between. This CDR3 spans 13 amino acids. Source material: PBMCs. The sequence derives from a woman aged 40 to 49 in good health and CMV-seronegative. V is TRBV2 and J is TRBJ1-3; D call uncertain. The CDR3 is CASSGIAGNTIYF. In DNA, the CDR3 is TGTGCCAGCAGTGGAATAGCTGGAAACACCATATATTTT.